What follows are 3 T cell receptor beta chains derived from one specimen sequenced in a study of blood T cell repertoires in COVID-19. Profiling relied on immunoSEQ multiplex PCR, and the TCRdb table lists in-frame clones only, not all of them. The data hold roughly 250,000 clones, with about nine tenths observed a single time. The sample was peripheral blood. These receptors originate from a woman aged 25 to 45 with COVID-19, enrolled during active disease.

The chain joins TRBV28 to TRBJ1-5, with 9 positions matching TRBD1. V trimming: 7 bases; J trimming: 5 bases; junction bases outside the gene matches: 9. This CDR3 is built from 15 residues. Germline CDR1 reads MDHEN; CDR2 reads SYDVKM. The CDR3 sequence is CASTDLGTGYQPQHF. The CDR3 nucleotides read TGTGCCAGCACCGACCTCGGGACAGGGTATCAGCCCCAGCATTTT.

The chain couples TRBV9 to TRBJ2-1; 10 positions agree with TRBD2. This CDR3 is built from 17 residues. The V and J ends lost 3 bases and 4 bases, in that order; junction bases with no gene match: 10. From germline, CDR1 is SGDLS and CDR2 YYNGEE. CDR3 DNA sequence: TGTGCCAGCAGCGAGCCCTCGATAGCGGGGGGTTACAATGAGCAGTTCTTC. This sequence encodes CASSEPSIAGGYNEQFF. Based on the CDR3 plus reference TRBV9 and TRBJ2-1, the full variable domain is DSGVTQTPKHLITATGQRVTLRCSPRSGDLSVYWYQQSLDQGLQFLIQYYNGEERAKGNILERFSAQQFPDLHSELNLSSLELGDSALYFCASSEPSIAGGYNEQFFGPGTRLTVL.

J is TRBJ1-1 and V is TRBV5-1; tentatively, D is TRBD1 (6 bases). Per the germline V gene, CDR1 is SGHRS and CDR2 is YFSETQ. V was pared by 1 base and J by 0 bases, with 13 bases between. The CDR3 spans 16 residues. Written as DNA, the CDR3 is TGCGCCAGCAGCTTGCGAAGCGGACAGTTGAACACTGAAGCTTTCTTT. It yields the protein CASSLRSGQLNTEAFF.